The 7 T cell receptor beta chains below all came from one sample that was sequenced in a study of technical replicates of blood from a handful of donors. Generated by immunoSEQ multiplex PCR, the TCRdb table keeps only in-frame clones and is missing some. The sample contains tens of thousands of clones, 95% to 98% of which appear only once. Sample: T cells isolated from PBMCs. The receptor set was obtained from a human donor in good health.

The chain combines TRBV30 with TRBJ2-3; maybe TRBD2 (7 bases). The V gene lost 8 bases and the J gene lost 4 bases, with 13 bases spanning the gap. This CDR3 contains 12 residues. Germline V gene sequence: CDR1 GTSNPN, CDR2 SVGIG (reference sequence). The CDR3 sequence is CAREGGADTQYF. CDR3 in DNA: TGTGCCCGGGAAGGGGGGGCAGATACGCAGTATTTT.

The V gene is TRBV5-5, the J gene TRBJ1-5, with D possibly matching TRBD1 (5 bases). The CDR3 runs to 14 residues. Germline CDR1 is SGHKS and CDR2 is YYEKEE (reference sequence). Trimming cost V 1 base and J 4 bases, with 9 bases left between them. In DNA form, the CDR3 reads TGTGCCAGCAGCTTGTATCAGGGAAATCAGCCCCAGCATTTT. Its translation is CASSLYQGNQPQHF.

V gene TRBV27 combines with J gene TRBJ2-7; 9 bases are a match to TRBD1. CDR1 and CDR2 (germline): MNHEY, SMNVEV (reference sequence). V gave up 5 bases and J gave up 4 bases; unmatched junction bases: 12. The CDR3 length is 16 residues. CDR3 region: CASSTYERGQGYEQYF. The DNA for the CDR3 is TGTGCCAGCAGTACCTATGAGAGGGGACAGGGTTACGAGCAGTACTTC.

V and J are TRBV6-5 and TRBJ1-5; D not certain. V was pared by 4 bases and J by 2 bases, with 12 bases between. The germline gives CDR1 MNHEY, CDR2 SVGAGI. The length of the CDR3 is 15 residues. CDR3 residues: CASSSGWEGNQPQHF. The CDR3 DNA is TGTGCCAGCAGTTCTGGGTGGGAGGGCAATCAGCCCCAGCATTTT.

This chain joins TRBV6-5 and TRBJ2-7; the D is unclear. CDR1 is MNHEY and CDR2 is SVGAGI in the germline V gene. This CDR3 has 12 amino acids. The CDR3 bases are TGTCTCCCCATAGAAAGAGCCTACGAGCAGTACTTC. Translated: CLPIERAYEQYF.

J is TRBJ2-1 and V is TRBV7-6, with 9 bases lining up with TRBD2. The ends lost 2 bases at V and 6 bases at J; junction bases unmatched: 8. This CDR3 region has 16 residues. Looked up from germline, CDR1 is SGHVS and CDR2 is FNYEAQ. The CDR3 here is CASSLRAGLATNEQFF. The CDR3 coding sequence is TGTGCCAGCAGCTTAAGAGCCGGACTAGCGACCAATGAGCAGTTCTTC.

This chain links TRBV27 with TRBJ2-2; 10 nucleotides agree with TRBD2. Germline assignment: CDR1 MNHEY and CDR2 SMNVEV (reference sequence). CDR3 length: 16 amino acids. Trimming took 6 bases from V and 3 from J; bases not matched to a gene: 7. In nucleotides, the CDR3 is TGTGCCAGCAGACTTCTAGCGGGAGTTGACACCGGGGAGCTGTTTTTT. Amino acids: CASRLLAGVDTGELFF.